One sample yielded the 16 T cell receptor beta chains listed below, sequenced in a study of blood T cell repertoires in COVID-19. The protocol was immunoSEQ multiplex PCR, while the TCRdb copy is restricted to in-frame clones and leaves out a portion. The table lists about 260,000 clones, about 81% of them singletons, with under 5% in the top ten. The source material was PBMCs or T cells enriched from blood (not recorded which). Every receptor here comes from a man younger than 45 with acute COVID-19.

V usage is TRBV6-2 or TRBV6-3 and J usage is TRBJ2-7; D remains unclear. V was trimmed by 2 bases and J by 9 bases, leaving 17 bases between them. The CDR3 consists of 14 residues. Germline assignment: CDR1 MNHEY and CDR2 SVGEGT. The CDR3: CASSYADSRSRQYV. In DNA form, the CDR3 reads TGTGCCAGCAGTTACGCAGACTCGAGGTCTAGGCAGTACGTC.

The chain links TRBV6-5 to TRBJ2-3; the match to TRBD1 covers 9 bases. V was pared by 6 bases and J by 6 bases, with 4 bases of the junction left unmatched. From germline, CDR1 is MNHEY and CDR2 SVGAGI. This CDR3 contains 13 residues. As DNA, the CDR3 is TGTGCCAGCAGGACAGGGGGTGCCGATACGCAGTATTTT. It translates to CASRTGGADTQYF.

The chain combines TRBV6-5 with TRBJ1-1, with D hard to call. V gave up 0 bases and J gave up 2 bases, with 4 bases separating them. This CDR3 has 13 residues. CDR1 MNHEY and CDR2 SVGAGI come from the germline V gene. This chain's CDR3 is CASSYSTNTEAFF. CDR3 DNA sequence: TGTGCCAGCAGTTACTCCACAAACACTGAAGCTTTCTTT.

The J gene is TRBJ1-4, the V gene TRBV5-4; D is undetermined. CDR1 SGHNT and CDR2 YYREEE come from the germline V gene (reference sequence). CDR3 length equals 15 residues. Deletions cut 4 bases from V and 8 bases from J, with 18 bases between. In nucleotides, the CDR3 is TGTGCCAGCAGCATCGAGGGCCGGGTAGGCGAAAAACTGTTTTTT. This sequence encodes CASSIEGRVGEKLFF.

This sequence joins TRBV7-9 and TRBJ1-4; D might be TRBD1 (6 bases). Germline-derived CDR1 and CDR2 are SEHNR and FQNEAQ (reference sequence). This CDR3 region has 14 residues. The V end lost 4 bases, the J end lost 7 bases, and 13 bases lay between the germline ends. CDR3: CASSSTDSSEKLFF. CDR3 DNA: TGTGCCAGCAGCTCCACGGACAGCTCTGAAAAACTGTTTTTT.

The chain joins TRBV6-6 to TRBJ2-5, with a possible D match to TRBD2 (5 bases). Trimming shortened V by 7 bases and J by 6 bases, and 15 bases separated the two germline ends. Looked up from germline, CDR1 is MNHNY and CDR2 is SVGAGI (reference sequence). This CDR3 has 13 amino acids. DNA of the CDR3: TGTGCCAGCACCACGGGAAACCCAAAGACCCAGTACTTC. Its translation is CASTTGNPKTQYF.

The chain combines TRBV28 with TRBJ1-5; tentative D call: TRBD1 (6 bases). Between the trimmed V and J ends, which lost 5 bases and 9 bases, there was a span of 17 bases. CDR1 and CDR2 (germline): MDHEN, SYDVKM. The CDR3 consists of 14 residues. Written as DNA, the CDR3 is TGTGCCAGCAGTCCCGGACAGTTTGCATCGCCCCAGCATTTT. Protein product: CASSPGQFASPQHF. Variable domain in full (rest from reference TRBV28 and TRBJ1-5): DVKVTQSSRYLVKRTGEKVFLECVQDMDHENMFWYRQDPGLGLRLIYFSYDVKMKEKGDIPEGYSVSREKKERFSLILESASTNQTSMYLCASSPGQFASPQHFGDGTRLSIL.

V usage is TRBV28 and J usage is TRBJ1-2, with 8 bases fitting TRBD1. With 2 bases clipped from V and 8 bases from J, the junction kept 4 bases outside the gene matches. Per the germline V gene, CDR1 is MDHEN and CDR2 is SYDVKM. The CDR3 contains 13 residues. The CDR3, as DNA: TGTGCCAGCAGTTTACAGGGGGCGCGGGGCTACACCTTC. This sequence encodes CASSLQGARGYTF.

The chain carries TRBV6-1 and TRBJ1-5; 7 positions agree with TRBD1. The germline CDR1 and CDR2 sequences are MNHNS and SASEGT. V lost 2 bases, J lost 3 bases, and 4 bases stayed unmatched. The CDR3 spans 15 residues. The CDR3 sequence is CASSESGQSNQPQHF. CDR3 sequence (DNA): TGTGCCAGCAGTGAATCGGGACAGTCCAATCAGCCCCAGCATTTT.

Only one count was recorded for this clone. The rearrangement uses TRBV7-2 and TRBJ2-3; TRBD2 aligns across 8 bases. The germline V gene has CDR1 SGHTA and CDR2 FQGNSA. The V gene end was trimmed by 2 bases and the J gene end by 4 bases; junction bases not matched to a gene: 5. The CDR3 contains 15 residues. The CDR3 here is CASSLTGGQADTQYF. The CDR3 DNA reads as TGTGCCAGCAGCTTAACGGGGGGGCAGGCAGATACGCAGTATTTT.

The V and J genes are TRBV11-3 and TRBJ1-2; D is possibly TRBD1 (6 bases). Germline CDR1 SGHNT, CDR2 YENEEA. The CDR3 has 12 amino acids. V lost 3 bases and J lost 5, with 7 bases in between. This chain's CDR3 is CASSFGQYGYTF. DNA for the CDR3: TGTGCCAGCAGCTTCGGACAGTATGGCTACACCTTC. Filled out from reference TRBV11-3 and TRBJ1-2, the complete variable domain reads EAGVVQSPRYKIIEKKQPVAFWCNPISGHNTLYWYLQNLGQGPELLIRYENEEAVDDSQLPKDRFSAERLKGVDSTLKIQPAELGDSAVYLCASSFGQYGYTFGSGTRLTVV.

The chain combines TRBV25-1 with TRBJ1-6; possible D gene TRBD1, 6 bases. V lost 5 bases to trimming and J lost 3 bases, with 11 bases between them. CDR1 is MGHDK and CDR2 is SYGVNS in the germline V gene. The CDR3 has 15 amino acids. CDR3 nucleotide sequence: TGTGCCAGCAGTCACGACAGGTTCTATAATTCACCCCTCCACTTT. Translation gives CASSHDRFYNSPLHF.

This chain connects TRBV6-5 to TRBJ1-1; no definite D call. Deletions cut 6 bases from V and 6 bases from J, with 14 bases between. This CDR3 spans 13 amino acids. Germline assignment: CDR1 MNHEY and CDR2 SVGAGI. In nucleotides, the CDR3 is TGTGCCAGCAGCCTAGATCGACCCTCTGAAGCTTTCTTT. Translating it yields CASSLDRPSEAFF.

This sequence joins TRBV5-5 and TRBJ1-1, with TRBD1 matching over 10 bases. Germline V gene lookup returns CDR1 SGHKS and CDR2 YYEKEE (reference sequence). The CDR3 has 14 residues. After removal of 2 bases from V and 11 bases from J, the junction contained 9 bases not matched to a gene. The CDR3 here is CASSLRTGGLSAFF. In nucleotides, the CDR3 is TGTGCCAGCAGCTTACGGACAGGGGGATTGAGCGCTTTCTTT. Full variable domain (outside the CDR3, taken from reference TRBV5-5 and TRBJ1-1): DAGVTQSPTHLIKTRGQQVTLRCSPISGHKSVSWYQQVLGQGPQFIFQYYEKEERGRGNFPDRFSARQFPNYSSELNVNALLLGDSALYLCASSLRTGGLSAFFGQGTRLTVV.

The CDR3, as DNA: TGCGCCAGCAGCCAAGAATCGCACACAGCGGGAGCCGGGGAGCTGTTTTTT. Encoded protein: CASSQESHTAGAGELFF. The rearrangement uses TRBV4-3 and TRBJ2-2, with 8 positions matching TRBD2. Germline CDR1 is LGHNA and CDR2 is YSLEER. The length of the CDR3 is 17 residues. Unmatched junction bases numbered 9, after V lost 0 bases and J lost 6 bases.

The chain couples TRBV28 to TRBJ1-2, with D hard to call. Trimming removed 4 bases at V and 5 bases at J, with 5 bases between. The CDR3 totals 11 residues. The germline V gene encodes CDR1 MDHEN and CDR2 SYDVKM. Written as DNA, the CDR3 is TGTGCCAGCAGTTATCCGTATGGCTACACCTTC. The encoded protein is CASSYPYGYTF.